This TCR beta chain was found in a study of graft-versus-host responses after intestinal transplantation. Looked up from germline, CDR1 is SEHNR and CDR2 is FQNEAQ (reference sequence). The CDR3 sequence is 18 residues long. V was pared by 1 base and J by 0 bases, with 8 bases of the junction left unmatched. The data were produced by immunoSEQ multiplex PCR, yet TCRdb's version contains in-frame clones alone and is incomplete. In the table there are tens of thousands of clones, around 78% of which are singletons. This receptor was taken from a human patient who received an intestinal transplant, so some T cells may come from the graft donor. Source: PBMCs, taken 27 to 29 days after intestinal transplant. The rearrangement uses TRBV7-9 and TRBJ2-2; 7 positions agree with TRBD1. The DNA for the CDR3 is TGTGCCAGCAGCTTAGGGTCGGTTAGGGGGCCGAACACCGGGGAGCTGTTTTTT. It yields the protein CASSLGSVRGPNTGELFF.